A single TCR beta chain is shown here with its context. Germline and junction disagree at one end, which may indicate a read error. This sample is part of a study of blood T cells in healthy people across ages. Combining a sample-barcoded 5' primer with a J-beta primer mix, a second PCR ran for roughly 7 to 11 cycles. MiXCR, applied by TCRdb to the 5' RACE reads, yields one record per CDR3 protein. The sample gives some 760,000 distinct CDR3 sequences, 20% to 25% of which show up once; under 4.5% is in the top ten. The CDR3 runs 14 residues. These data are also associated with another study on T cells of mothers and their children.

This chain links TRBV12-3 or TRBV12-4 with TRBJ2-3; TRBD2 agrees at 8 bases. The sequenced sample consisted of blood. This receptor was taken from a boy between 10 and 17 years old in good health. The CDR3, as DNA: TGTGCCAGCAGTTTGGGACTAGGCACAGATATGCAGTATTTT. It is translated as CASSLGLGTDMQYF.